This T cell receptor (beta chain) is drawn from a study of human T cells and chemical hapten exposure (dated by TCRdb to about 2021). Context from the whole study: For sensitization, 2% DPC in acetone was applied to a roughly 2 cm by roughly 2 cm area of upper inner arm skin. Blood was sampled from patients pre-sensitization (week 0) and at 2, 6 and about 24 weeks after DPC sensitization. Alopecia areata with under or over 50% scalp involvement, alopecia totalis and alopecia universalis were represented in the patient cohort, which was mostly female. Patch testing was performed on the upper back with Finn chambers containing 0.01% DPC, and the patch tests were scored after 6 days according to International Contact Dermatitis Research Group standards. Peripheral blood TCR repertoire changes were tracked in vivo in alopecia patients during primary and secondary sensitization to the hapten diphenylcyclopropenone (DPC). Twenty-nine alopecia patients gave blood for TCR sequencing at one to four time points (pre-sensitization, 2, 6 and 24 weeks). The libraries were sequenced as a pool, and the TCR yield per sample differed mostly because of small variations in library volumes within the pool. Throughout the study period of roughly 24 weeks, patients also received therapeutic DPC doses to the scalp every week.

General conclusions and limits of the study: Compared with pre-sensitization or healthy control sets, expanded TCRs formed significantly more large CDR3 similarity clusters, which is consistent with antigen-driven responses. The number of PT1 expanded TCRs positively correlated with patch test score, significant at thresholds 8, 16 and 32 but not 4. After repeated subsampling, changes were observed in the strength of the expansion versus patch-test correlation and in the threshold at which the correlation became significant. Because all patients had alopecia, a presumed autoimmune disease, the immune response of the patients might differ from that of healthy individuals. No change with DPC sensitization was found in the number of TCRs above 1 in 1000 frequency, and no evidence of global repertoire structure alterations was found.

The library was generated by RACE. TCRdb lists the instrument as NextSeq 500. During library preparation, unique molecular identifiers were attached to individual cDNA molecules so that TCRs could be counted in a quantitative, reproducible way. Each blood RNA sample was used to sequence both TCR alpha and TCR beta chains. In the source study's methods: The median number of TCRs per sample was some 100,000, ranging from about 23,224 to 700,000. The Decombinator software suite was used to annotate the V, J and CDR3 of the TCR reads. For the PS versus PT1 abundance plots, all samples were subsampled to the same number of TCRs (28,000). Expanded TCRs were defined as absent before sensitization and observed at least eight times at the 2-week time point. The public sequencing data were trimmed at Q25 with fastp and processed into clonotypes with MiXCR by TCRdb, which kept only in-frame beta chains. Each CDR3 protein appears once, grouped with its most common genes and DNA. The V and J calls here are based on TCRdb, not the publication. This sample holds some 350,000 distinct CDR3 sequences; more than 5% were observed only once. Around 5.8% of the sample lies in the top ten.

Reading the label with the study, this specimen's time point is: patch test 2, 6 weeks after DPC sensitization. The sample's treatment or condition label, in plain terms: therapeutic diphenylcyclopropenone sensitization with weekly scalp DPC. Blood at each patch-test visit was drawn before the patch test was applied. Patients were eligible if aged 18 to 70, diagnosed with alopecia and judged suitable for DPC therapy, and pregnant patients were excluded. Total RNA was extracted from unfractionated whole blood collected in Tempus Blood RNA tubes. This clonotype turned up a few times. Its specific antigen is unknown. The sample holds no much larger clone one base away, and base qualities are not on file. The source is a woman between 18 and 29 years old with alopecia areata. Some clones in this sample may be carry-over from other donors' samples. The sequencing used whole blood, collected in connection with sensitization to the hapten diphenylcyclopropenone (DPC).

The CDR3 is CASGTGTRLHF. The DNA is as follows: TGTGCTAGTGGCACCGGGACCCGACTCCACTTT. Rearrangement joined TRBV12-5 to TRBJ1-6; 5 matching bases give a weak D call of TRBD1. From the germline V gene, CDR1 is LGHNT and CDR2 is FRNRAP. Trimming costs V 6 bases and J 16 bases, and their ends lie 13 bases apart. Spanning cysteine to phenylalanine, the CDR3 consists of 11 amino acids. Of all the DNA, just the CDR3 is kept, 33 bases in frame from base 1.